Reported below is one T cell receptor beta chain. Method: immunoSEQ multiplex PCR; TCRdb's copy keeps in-frame clones and lacks some. Altogether some 32,000 clones are present, over 80% being singletons, with the ten largest covering roughly 2.6%. The data derive from a study of preoperative IRX-2 immunotherapy in early breast cancer. V lost 0 bases to trimming and J lost 8 bases, with 13 bases between them. The CDR3 loop spans 14 amino acids. Germline V CDR1 and CDR2: ENHRY, SYGVKD. Treatment specified: preoperative locoregional IRX-2 cytokine immunotherapy. V is TRBV10-3 and J is TRBJ1-1; D unresolved. The sequencing here drew on lymph node tissue, taken from a patient treated with IRX-2 immunotherapy. The receptor's source is a human donor with breast cancer. The chain's CDR3 is CAISESHTEQEAFF. CDR3 sequence (DNA): TGTGCCATCAGTGAGTCCCATACGGAACAAGAAGCTTTCTTT.